This entry features one T cell receptor (beta chain) sequence. Its antigen is unidentified. This entry comes from a study of T cell clonotyping in hematopoietic cell transplantation. Study results and caveats: CD4 and CD8 repertoire contributions could not be separated without sorting.

Per the germline V gene, CDR1 is SGDLS and CDR2 is YYNGEE. The CDR3 runs 14 residues. V gave up 0 bases and J gave up 0 bases, with 5 bases separating them. Time point given: recipient sample about 28 days before transplant, after cytoreduction. Assay: immunoSEQ multiplex PCR; the TCRdb copy retains only in-frame clones and omits some. Found here are under 45,000 clones, 95% of them singletons; the top ten hold around 1.5%. The receptor comes from a man in his forties or fifties with chronic myeloid leukemia. Some clones in this sample may be carry-over from other donors' samples. The specimen comprised peripheral blood mononuclear cells, sampled before stem cell transplant. The V gene is TRBV9, the J gene TRBJ2-3, with D unresolved. The CDR3 region has the DNA TGTGCCAGCAGCGTAGCTCAGAGCACAGATACGCAGTATTTT. It is translated as CASSVAQSTDTQYF.